This passage covers 17 T cell receptor beta chains from one sample sequenced in a study of CD4 T cells in relation to SARS-CoV-2 and coronaviruses. The assay was immunoSEQ multiplex PCR, and TCRdb's table has in-frame clones only and misses some. The table lists about 36,000 clones, 70% to 80% of them singletons, with less than 3% in the top ten. Which antigens these TCRs recognize remains unknown. The specimen sequenced was memory CD4+ T cells from PBMCs, cultured in vitro. All receptors come from an adult with COVID-19.

CDR3 DNA sequence: TGTGCCAGCAGTTTATTGGGGGGCCGCGAGCAGTACTTC. Its protein product is CASSLLGGREQYF. This chain joins TRBV27 and TRBJ2-7, with D possibly being TRBD1 or TRBD2 (6 bases each). CDR1 is MNHEY, CDR2 SMNVEV, per germline (reference sequence). V was shortened by 1 base and J by 6 bases, with 10 bases between the two germline ends. The CDR3 has 13 residues.

This clone was seen a few times. The chain is built from TRBV29-1 and TRBJ2-3, with 10 bases matching TRBD2. The trim removed 3 bases at V and 5 bases at J, leaving 8 bases unmatched. Germline-derived CDR1 and CDR2 are SQVTM and ANQGSEA. This CDR3 is 15 amino acids long. DNA of the CDR3: TGCAGCGTTGAGGGTCGAGCGGGAGGGATAGATACGCAGTATTTT. This sequence encodes CSVEGRAGGIDTQYF.

The chain couples TRBV27 to TRBJ2-1; 7 nucleotides agree with TRBD2. CDR1 is MNHEY, CDR2 SMNVEV, per germline (reference sequence). The CDR3 extends over 16 amino acids. Trimming cost V 5 bases and J 9 bases; bases outside gene matches: 16. The CDR3 bases are TGTGCCAGCAGTCCCGAGACTAGCCTAGGTGCAGGTGAGCAGTTCTTC. Its protein is CASSPETSLGAGEQFF.

The chain is built from TRBV12-3 or TRBV12-4 and TRBJ2-2; D ambiguous. Between the trimmed V and J ends, which lost 4 bases and 7 bases, there was a span of 10 bases. This CDR3 comprises 13 residues. The CDR3 loop is CASSSDISGELFF. For the CDR3, the DNA is TGTGCCAGCAGTTCAGATATCAGCGGGGAGCTGTTTTTT.

The chain is built from TRBV5-5 and TRBJ2-5; tentative D call: TRBD1 (6 bases). CDR3 size: 14 residues. CDR1 and CDR2 from the germline V gene are SGHKS and YYEKEE (reference sequence). V lost 2 bases to trimming and J lost 1 base, with 9 bases between them. CDR3 loop: CASSFPGVQETQYF. CDR3 DNA: TGTGCCAGCAGCTTTCCAGGGGTCCAAGAGACCCAGTACTTC.

The chain combines TRBV25-1 with TRBJ1-1; 8 positions agree with TRBD1. V shed 7 bases and J 3 bases; nucleotides not matched to a gene: 10. CDR1 MGHDK and CDR2 SYGVNS come from the germline V gene. CDR3 length: 15 amino acids. The CDR3 region has the DNA TGTGCCAGCAATATTGGACAGGGAGCTTACACTGAAGCTTTCTTT. It encodes CASNIGQGAYTEAFF.

V is TRBV28 and J is TRBJ2-3, with D possibly being TRBD2 (5 bases). This CDR3 spans 16 amino acids. With 4 bases removed from V and 1 base from J, the gap between germline ends came to 15 bases. Germline loops: CDR1 MDHEN, CDR2 SYDVKM. CDR3: CASSSLARVGTDTQYF. The CDR3 bases are TGTGCCAGCAGTTCCCTAGCAAGGGTCGGCACAGATACGCAGTATTTT.

This chain uses TRBV5-1 with TRBJ2-3, with 10 bases matching TRBD2. This CDR3 spans 17 amino acids. J was trimmed by 5 bases and V by 4 bases; bases with no gene match: 13. Looked up from germline, CDR1 is SGHRS and CDR2 is YFSETQ. This chain's CDR3 is CASSPWLAGALGDTQYF. For the CDR3, the DNA is TGCGCCAGCAGCCCCTGGCTAGCGGGAGCCCTCGGAGATACGCAGTATTTT.

The chain has TRBV10-3 and TRBJ1-4; D unresolved. The CDR3 has 14 amino acids. Germline V gene data show CDR1 as ENHRY and CDR2 as SYGVKD. The V end lost 2 bases, the J end lost 0 bases, and 4 bases lay between the germline ends. CDR3 protein: CAISEDTTNEKLFF. The DNA for the CDR3 is TGTGCCATCAGTGAGGACACAACTAATGAAAAACTGTTTTTT.

This clone was found once. The rearrangement joins TRBV29-1 to TRBJ2-1, with D possibly matching TRBD2 (7 bases). CDR3 length: 13 amino acids. The germline V gene has CDR1 SQVTM and CDR2 ANQGSEA. V gave up 5 bases and J gave up 4 bases, with 12 bases separating them. CDR3 region: CSVQEGGYNEQFF. DNA of the CDR3: TGCAGCGTTCAGGAGGGGGGGTACAATGAGCAGTTCTTC.

This clone was detected only once. The chain is built from TRBV19 and TRBJ2-7; no firm D call. CDR1 and CDR2 (germline): LNHDA, SQIVND (reference sequence). V lost 3 bases, J lost 0 bases, and 6 bases lay in between. This CDR3 comprises 13 residues. The CDR3 spells CASSMSSSYEQYF. In DNA, the CDR3 is TGTGCCAGTAGTATGTCTTCCTCCTACGAGCAGTACTTC. Based on the CDR3 plus reference TRBV19 and TRBJ2-7, the full variable domain is DGGITQSPKYLFRKEGQNVTLSCEQNLNHDAMYWYRQDPGQGLRLIYYSQIVNDFQKGDIAEGYSVSREKKESFPLTVTSAQKNPTAFYLCASSMSSSYEQYFGPGTRLTVT.

This clone turned up a few times. The chain combines TRBV9 with TRBJ2-3; the match to TRBD2 covers 9 bases. With V trimmed by 4 bases and J by 8 bases, 8 bases remained unmatched. The CDR3 contains 14 residues. Germline V gene lookup returns CDR1 SGDLS and CDR2 YYNGEE. Here the CDR3 DNA reads TGTGCCAGCAGCAGGGGGTTAGCGGGAGCTACGCAGTATTTT. Translated: CASSRGLAGATQYF.

This clone has only one observation. The chain joins TRBV7-8 to TRBJ2-5, with unresolved D. The CDR3 extends over 10 amino acids. Germline-derived CDR1 and CDR2 are SGHVS and FQNEAQ. The V gene lost 1 base and the J gene lost 9 bases, with 3 bases spanning the gap. CDR3 nucleotides: TGTGCCAGCAGCTTAGTGGCCCAGTACTTC. This translates into CASSLVAQYF. The full variable domain, rest sourced from reference TRBV7-8 and TRBJ2-5, is GAGVSQSPRYKVAKRGQDVALRCDPISGHVSLFWYQQALGQGPEFLTYFQNEAQLDKSGLPSDRFFAERPEGSVSTLKIQRTQQEDSAVYLCASSLVAQYFGPGTRLLVL.

The V and J genes are TRBV19 and TRBJ1-5; D not certain. V shed 8 bases and J shed 4 bases, with 12 bases lying between them. The germline V gene encodes CDR1 LNHDA and CDR2 SQIVND (reference sequence). There are 13 residues in the CDR3. The DNA of the CDR3 is TGTGCCAGTGGGGTGGCGCATAATCAGCCCCAGCATTTT. Translation gives CASGVAHNQPQHF.

This clone has more than one count but fewer than ten. The rearrangement links TRBV7-9 to TRBJ2-7; a weak D match, TRBD1 (6 bases). This CDR3 comprises 12 residues. From germline, CDR1 is SEHNR and CDR2 FQNEAQ (reference sequence). Trimming took off 5 bases at V and 3 bases at J, with 8 bases between the two ends. CDR3 loop: CASSTGYYEQYF. CDR3 coding DNA: TGTGCCAGCAGCACAGGGTACTACGAGCAGTACTTC. Based on the CDR3 plus reference TRBV7-9 and TRBJ2-7, the full variable domain is DTGVSQNPRHKITKRGQNVTFRCDPISEHNRLYWYRQTLGQGPEFLTYFQNEAQLEKSRLLSDRFSAERPKGSFSTLEIQRTEQGDSAMYLCASSTGYYEQYFGPGTRLTVT.

The J gene is TRBJ1-3, the V gene TRBV7-9; TRBD1 aligns across 8 bases. This CDR3 is built from 13 residues. The germline V gene has CDR1 SEHNR and CDR2 FQNEAQ (reference sequence). Trimming took 8 bases from V and 2 from J; bases not matched to a gene: 2. The DNA of the CDR3 is TGTGCCAGCGGACAGGGAGCTGGAAACACCATATATTTT. As protein: CASGQGAGNTIYF.

The CDR3 sequence is CASRRGDEKLFF. The DNA for the CDR3 is TGTGCCAGCCGCCGGGGGGATGAAAAACTGTTTTTT. The rearrangement links TRBV6-2 or TRBV6-3 to TRBJ1-4; weak D call: TRBD1 (5 bases). CDR3 length equals 12 residues. Trimming removed 8 bases at V and 6 bases at J, with 10 bases between. In germline, CDR1 is MNHEY, CDR2 SVGEGT.